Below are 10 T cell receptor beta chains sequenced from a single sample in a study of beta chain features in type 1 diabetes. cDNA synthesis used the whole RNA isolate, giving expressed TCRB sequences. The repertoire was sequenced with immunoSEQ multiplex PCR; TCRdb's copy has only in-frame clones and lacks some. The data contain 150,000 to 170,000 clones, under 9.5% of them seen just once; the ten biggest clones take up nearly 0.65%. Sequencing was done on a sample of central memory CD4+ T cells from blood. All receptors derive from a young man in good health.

The DNA for the CDR3 is TGTGCCATCAGTGTTGTACAGGGAAGCGGGGAGCTGTTTTTT. It is translated as CAISVVQGSGELFF. This chain uses TRBV10-3 with TRBJ2-2; maybe TRBD1 (6 bases). This CDR3 region has 14 residues. Deletions cut 4 bases from V and 7 bases from J, with 13 bases between. Per germline, CDR1 ENHRY and CDR2 SYGVKD.

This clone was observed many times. CDR3 sequence: CASSAAAGRGANVLTF. The CDR3 nucleotides are TGTGCCAGCAGCGCGGCGGCAGGGCGAGGGGCCAACGTCCTGACTTTC. The chain couples TRBV7-2 to TRBJ2-6, with D possibly matching TRBD1 (5 bases). Deletions cut 5 bases from V and 4 bases from J, with 15 bases between. CDR3 length equals 16 residues. Germline CDR1 reads SGHTA; CDR2 reads FQGNSA.

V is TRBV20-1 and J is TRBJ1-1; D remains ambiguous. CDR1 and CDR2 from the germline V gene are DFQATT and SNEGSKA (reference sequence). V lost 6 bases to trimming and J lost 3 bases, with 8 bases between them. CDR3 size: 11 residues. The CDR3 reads CSAETDTEAFF. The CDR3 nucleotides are TGCAGTGCCGAGACTGACACTGAAGCTTTCTTT.

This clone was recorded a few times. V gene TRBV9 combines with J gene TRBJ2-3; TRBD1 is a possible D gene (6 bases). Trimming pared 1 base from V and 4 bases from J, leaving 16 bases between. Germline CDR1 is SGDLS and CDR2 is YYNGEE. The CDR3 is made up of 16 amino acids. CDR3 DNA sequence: TGTGCCAGCAGCGTAAAAGGGGGATCCACGGCAGATACGCAGTATTTT. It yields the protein CASSVKGGSTADTQYF.

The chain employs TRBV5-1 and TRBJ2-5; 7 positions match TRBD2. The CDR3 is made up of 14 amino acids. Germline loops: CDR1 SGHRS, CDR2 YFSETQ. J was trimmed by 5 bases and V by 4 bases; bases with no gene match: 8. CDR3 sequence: CASSPRPAGETQYF. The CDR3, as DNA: TGCGCCAGCAGCCCGCGACCAGCGGGGGAGACCCAGTACTTC.

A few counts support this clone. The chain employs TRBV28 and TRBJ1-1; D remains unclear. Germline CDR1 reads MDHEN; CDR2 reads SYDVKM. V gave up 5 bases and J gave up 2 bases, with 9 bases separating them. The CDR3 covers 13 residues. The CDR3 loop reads CASSPPVNTEAFF. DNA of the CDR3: TGTGCCAGCAGTCCCCCGGTTAACACTGAAGCTTTCTTT.

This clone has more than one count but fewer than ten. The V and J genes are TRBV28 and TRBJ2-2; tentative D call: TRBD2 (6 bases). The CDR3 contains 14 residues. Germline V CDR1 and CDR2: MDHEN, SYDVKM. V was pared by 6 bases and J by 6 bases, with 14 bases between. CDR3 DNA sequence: TGTGCCAGCAGATTAAGACTAGGTTCCGGGGAGCTGTTTTTT. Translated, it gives CASRLRLGSGELFF. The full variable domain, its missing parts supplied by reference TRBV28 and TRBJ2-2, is DVKVTQSSRYLVKRTGEKVFLECVQDMDHENMFWYRQDPGLGLRLIYFSYDVKMKEKGDIPEGYSVSREKKERFSLILESASTNQTSMYLCASRLRLGSGELFFGEGSRLTVL.

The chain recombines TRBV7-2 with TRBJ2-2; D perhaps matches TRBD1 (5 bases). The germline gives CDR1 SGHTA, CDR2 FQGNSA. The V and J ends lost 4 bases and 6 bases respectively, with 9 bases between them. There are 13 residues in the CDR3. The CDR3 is CASSSDRSGELFF. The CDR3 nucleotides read TGTGCCAGCAGCTCAGACAGATCCGGGGAGCTGTTTTTT.

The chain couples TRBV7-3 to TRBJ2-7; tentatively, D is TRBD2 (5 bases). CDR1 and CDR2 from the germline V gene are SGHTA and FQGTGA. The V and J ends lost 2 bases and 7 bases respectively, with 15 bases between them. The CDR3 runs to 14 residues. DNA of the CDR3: TGTGCCAGCAGCTTAGGTCTCAGCCCGGGGGAGCAGTACTTC. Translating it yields CASSLGLSPGEQYF.

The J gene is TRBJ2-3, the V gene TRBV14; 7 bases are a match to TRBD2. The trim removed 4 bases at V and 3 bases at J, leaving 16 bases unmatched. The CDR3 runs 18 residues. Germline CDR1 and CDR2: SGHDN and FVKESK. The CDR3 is CASSPWDYAGDRTDTQYF. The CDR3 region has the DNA TGTGCCAGCAGCCCATGGGACTATGCGGGAGACCGGACAGATACGCAGTATTTT.